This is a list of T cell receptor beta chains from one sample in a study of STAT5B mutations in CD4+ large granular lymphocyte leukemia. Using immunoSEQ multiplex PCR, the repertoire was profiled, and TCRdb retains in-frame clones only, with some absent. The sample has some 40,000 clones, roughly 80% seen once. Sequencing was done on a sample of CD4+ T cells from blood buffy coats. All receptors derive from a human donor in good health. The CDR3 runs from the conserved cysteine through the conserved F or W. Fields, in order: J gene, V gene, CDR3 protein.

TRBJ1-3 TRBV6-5 CASSYESSGNTIYF
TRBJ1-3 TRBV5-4 CASRTGSGNTIYF
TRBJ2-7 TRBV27 CASRAGDRVPYEQYF
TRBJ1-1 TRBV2 CASSARQGWNTEAFF
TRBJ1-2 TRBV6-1 CASREQGGRNYGYTF
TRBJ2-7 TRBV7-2 CASSPSYEQYF
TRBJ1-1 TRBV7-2 CASSPGRNTEAFF
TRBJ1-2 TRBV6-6 CASSPRAVYGYTF
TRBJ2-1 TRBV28 CASSGGQGFSYNEQFF
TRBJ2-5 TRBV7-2 CASSFGGAGETQYF
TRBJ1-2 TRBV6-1 CASSEVENGYTF
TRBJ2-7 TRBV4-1 CASSQDEAPGTFYEQYF
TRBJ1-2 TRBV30 CAWSGGVGYTF
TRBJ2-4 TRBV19 CASSIKWAAVVQYF